This T cell receptor beta chain was sequenced for a study of human T cells and chemical hapten exposure. At the level of the study: Per-sample variation in TCR yield stemmed mainly from small pooled library volume differences.

Concerning this clonotype: Antigen unknown.

General observations from the study: Significantly more large CDR3 similarity clusters arose among expanded TCRs than among controls. Those TCRs sitting above 1 in 1000 frequency stayed the same with DPC sensitization.

Regarding time point: patch test 2, 6 weeks after DPC sensitization. The treatment: therapeutic diphenylcyclopropenone sensitization with weekly scalp DPC. One entry per CDR3 protein results from TCRdb running MiXCR on the RACE reads. The sample has around 360,000 distinct CDR3 sequences, about 6% seen once. The CDR3 is 16 residues long. The germline gives CDR1 SGHRS, CDR2 YFSETQ. V shed 0 bases and J 2 bases; nucleotides not matched to a gene: 6. Material: whole blood, obtained in connection with sensitization to the hapten diphenylcyclopropenone (DPC). The receptor was isolated from a woman under 30 with alopecia areata. Some clones in this sample may be carry-over from other donors' samples. This chain connects TRBV5-1 to TRBJ2-5, with 8 bases fitting TRBD2. The CDR3 spells CASSLGLAGLQETQYF. As DNA, the CDR3 is TGCGCCAGCAGCTTGGGATTAGCGGGACTTCAAGAGACCCAGTACTTC.